What follows is one T cell receptor beta chain and its context. Its antigen remains unknown. Here immunoSEQ multiplex PCR was the method, and the copy in TCRdb shows in-frame clones only, minus some. The sample records roughly 180,000 clones, approximately 89% being singletons. The V gene lost 7 bases and the J gene lost 1 base, with 14 bases spanning the gap. In germline, CDR1 is SNHLY, CDR2 FYNNEI. CDR3 length equals 15 residues. The data belong to a study of cytomegalovirus exposure and HLA in healthy donors. Study-level results: It was about 180 TCR beta chains that were listed as cytomegalovirus-associated. Cytomegalovirus status was reportedly diagnosed by the classifier with high sensitivity and specificity.

The sequenced sample consisted of PBMCs. The TCR was taken from a man under 40 in good health and CMV-seropositive. The chain employs TRBV2 and TRBJ1-3, with D tentatively TRBD1 (5 bases). The CDR3 nucleotides are TGTGCCAGCATTTGGGGGACGGCGTCTGGAAACACCATATATTTT. Translated: CASIWGTASGNTIYF.